The clone carrying this TCR beta chain has only a few counts. The antigen is unknown. This sample was included in a study of cytomegalovirus exposure and HLA in healthy donors. Study in general: Out of 398 genotyped donors, roughly 78% belonged to the Caucasian-associated ancestry cluster. Notes on the study in general: Among TCR beta chains, those listed as cytomegalovirus-associated numbered some 170. As a later analysis showed, several of the most significant clusters appeared to be linked to common viral pathogens.

The PCR was carried out with 60 Vbeta primers and 13 Jbeta primers. Data came from immunoSEQ multiplex PCR; TCRdb stores just in-frame clones and leaves some out. The repertoire has 160,000 or so clones, 65% to 90% of them found once; the top ten carry 6.4%. The germline CDR1 and CDR2 sequences are SNHLY and FYNNEI. This CDR3 contains 16 residues. Trimming took 4 bases from V and 2 from J; bases not matched to a gene: 8. The chain is built from TRBV2 and TRBJ2-3; 8 bases fit TRBD2. This receptor was obtained from a man aged 50-60 years in good health and CMV-seropositive. Sequencing was carried out using PBMCs. CDR3 DNA: TGTGCCAGCAGTGTAGCCGCTAGCGGGTACACAGATACGCAGTATTTT. This translates into CASSVAASGYTDTQYF.